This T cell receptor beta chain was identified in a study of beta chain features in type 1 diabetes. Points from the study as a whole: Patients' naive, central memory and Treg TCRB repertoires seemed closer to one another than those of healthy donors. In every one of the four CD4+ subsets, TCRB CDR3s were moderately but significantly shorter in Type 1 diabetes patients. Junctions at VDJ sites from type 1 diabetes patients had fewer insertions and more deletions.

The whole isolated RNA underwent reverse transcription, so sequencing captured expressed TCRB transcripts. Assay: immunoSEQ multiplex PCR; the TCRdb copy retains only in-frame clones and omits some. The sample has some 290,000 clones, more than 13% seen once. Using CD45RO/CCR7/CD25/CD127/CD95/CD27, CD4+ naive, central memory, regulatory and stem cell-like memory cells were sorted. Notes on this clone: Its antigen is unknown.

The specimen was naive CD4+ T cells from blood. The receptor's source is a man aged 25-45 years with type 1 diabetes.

The CDR3 bases are TGCGCCAGCAGCTTGGGACTAGCGGGAACTAGCACAGATACGCAGTATTTT. This codes for CASSLGLAGTSTDTQYF. The chain employs TRBV5-1 and TRBJ2-3, with 11 positions matching TRBD2. This CDR3 contains 17 residues. CDR1 is SGHRS, CDR2 YFSETQ, per germline. The junction had 3 bases not matched to a gene; V was cut back by 0 bases and J by 0 bases.